The rows below give T cell receptor beta chains drawn from one sample of a study of T cell repertoires in cytomegalovirus infection. TCRdb ran MiXCR on the reads and lists one entry per CDR3 protein. The sample yields under 500,000 distinct CDR3 sequences, more than 40% seen once. Antigens for these TCRs are unknown. The source was cultured PBMCs, collected from culture after CMV antigen stimulation. The receptor set was obtained from a human donor in good health (CMV status not recorded). Some clones in this sample may be carry-over from other donors' samples. The CDR3 runs from the conserved cysteine through the conserved F or W. The D gene is left open where the match is weak. Where a row states a size, it is once, few, many or the class of an expanded clone; other rows omit it.

V gene: TRBV7-2; J gene: TRBJ1-6; D gene: NA; clone size: NA; CDR3 DNA: TGTGCCAGCGCTCTTCAGGTGGCCGCTAATTCACCCCTCCACTTT; CDR3 protein: CASALQVAANSPLHF
V gene: TRBV4-3; J gene: TRBJ2-1; D gene: TRBD1; clone size: NA; CDR3 DNA: TGCGCCAGCAGCCAAGGGGACAGGGGTTCGGTGCAGTTCTTC; CDR3 protein: CASSQGDRGSVQFF
V gene: TRBV28; J gene: TRBJ1-1; D gene: NA; clone size: few; CDR3 DNA: TGTGCCAGCAGTTACGGACTACCCCGTAACACTGAAGCTTTCTTT; CDR3 protein: CASSYGLPRNTEAFF
V gene: TRBV20-1; J gene: TRBJ1-1; D gene: NA; clone size: few; CDR3 DNA: TGCAGTGCTAGAGAGGGGAAGGCCAGCATGAACACTGAAGCTTTCTTT; CDR3 protein: CSAREGKASMNTEAFF
V gene: TRBV7-2; J gene: TRBJ2-1; D gene: NA; clone size: few; CDR3 DNA: TGTGCCAGCAGCTTAGCTTACAGGGACAATGAGCAGTTCTTC; CDR3 protein: CASSLAYRDNEQFF
V gene: TRBV7-2; J gene: TRBJ2-2; D gene: NA; clone size: many; CDR3 DNA: TGTGCCAGCAGCTTAGGGCGGGGGGAGCTGTTTTTT; CDR3 protein: CASSLGRGELFF
V gene: TRBV19; J gene: TRBJ1-5; D gene: NA; clone size: few; CDR3 DNA: TGTGCCAGTAGCCCTCTACGTGCGGCATTGAGCAATCAGCCCCAGCATTTT; CDR3 protein: CASSPLRAALSNQPQHF
V gene: TRBV19; J gene: TRBJ1-1; D gene: TRBD1; clone size: NA; CDR3 DNA: TGTGCCAGTAGTATACACAGGGGGAACACTGAAGCTTTCTTT; CDR3 protein: CASSIHRGNTEAFF
V gene: TRBV2; J gene: TRBJ2-5; D gene: TRBD2; clone size: NA; CDR3 DNA: TGTGCCAGCAACCCCGACTTCTCGGGGGGGACCCAGTACTTC; CDR3 protein: CASNPDFSGGTQYF
V gene: TRBV7-6; J gene: TRBJ1-1; D gene: NA; clone size: NA; CDR3 DNA: TGTGCCAGCAGCTCACCTGGGGTCACTGAAGCTTTCTTT; CDR3 protein: CASSSPGVTEAFF
V gene: TRBV15; J gene: TRBJ1-4; D gene: NA; clone size: NA; CDR3 DNA: TGTGCCACGAGATGGGGTAATGAAAAACTGTTTTTT; CDR3 protein: CATRWGNEKLFF
V gene: TRBV5-1; J gene: TRBJ2-5; D gene: NA; clone size: NA; CDR3 DNA: TGCGCCAGCAGAGGGGGGGTCAAAGGAGAGACCCAGTACTTC; CDR3 protein: CASRGGVKGETQYF
V gene: TRBV11-2; J gene: TRBJ2-7; D gene: NA; clone size: few; CDR3 DNA: TGTGCCAGCAGCATACCGGGACGAAGCTACGAGCAGTACTTC; CDR3 protein: CASSIPGRSYEQYF
V gene: TRBV28; J gene: TRBJ2-3; D gene: NA; clone size: NA; CDR3 DNA: TGTGCCAGCAGTTACTCGCCCGACCGGGACGGAGGCACAGATACGCAGTATTTT; CDR3 protein: CASSYSPDRDGGTDTQYF
V gene: TRBV28; J gene: TRBJ1-6; D gene: NA; clone size: NA; CDR3 DNA: TGTGCCAGCAGTTCGGGGGCCTCGGACACCTATAATTCACCCCTCCACTTT; CDR3 protein: CASSSGASDTYNSPLHF
V gene: TRBV19; J gene: TRBJ1-2; D gene: TRBD1; clone size: few; CDR3 DNA: TGTGCCAGCGGACAGGCCCCAGATGGCTACACCTTC; CDR3 protein: CASGQAPDGYTF
V gene: TRBV20-1; J gene: TRBJ2-7; D gene: NA; clone size: NA; CDR3 DNA: TGCAGTGCTAGAGACGTTGGGGGGGCCGGACTAGAACACTTC; CDR3 protein: CSARDVGGAGLEHF
V gene: TRBV11-2; J gene: TRBJ1-2; D gene: NA; clone size: few; CDR3 DNA: TGTGCCAGCAGACAATCTCACGGGGCCCCAAGTTATGGCTACACCTTC; CDR3 protein: CASRQSHGAPSYGYTF
V gene: TRBV7-2; J gene: TRBJ2-5; D gene: TRBD1; clone size: NA; CDR3 DNA: TGTGCCAGCAGCTTGAATGACAGGGAACGAGAGACCCAGTACTTC; CDR3 protein: CASSLNDRERETQYF
V gene: TRBV11-2; J gene: TRBJ1-4; D gene: NA; clone size: NA; CDR3 DNA: TGTGCCAGCACCGGGAGCGAGTTGAGGGAAAAACTGTTTTTT; CDR3 protein: CASTGSELREKLFF
V gene: TRBV11-2; J gene: TRBJ2-2; D gene: TRBD2; clone size: once; CDR3 DNA: TGTGCCAGCAGCTTATTCTTGCCCATAGCGGGAGGACGCACCGGGGAGCTGTTTTTT; CDR3 protein: CASSLFLPIAGGRTGELFF
V gene: TRBV7-2; J gene: TRBJ1-5; D gene: TRBD1; clone size: NA; CDR3 DNA: TGTGCCAGCAGCCGGGACAGCAACAATCAGCCCCAGCATTTT; CDR3 protein: CASSRDSNNQPQHF
V gene: TRBV6-8; J gene: TRBJ2-7; D gene: NA; clone size: NA; CDR3 DNA: TGTGCCGGGTTGACGGACTCCTACGAGCAGTACTTC; CDR3 protein: CAGLTDSYEQYF
V gene: TRBV7-2; J gene: TRBJ2-1; D gene: TRBD2; clone size: NA; CDR3 DNA: TGTGCCACCCAACTAGCGGGAGTGGTCAATGAGCAGTTCTTC; CDR3 protein: CATQLAGVVNEQFF
V gene: TRBV19; J gene: TRBJ2-2; D gene: TRBD2; clone size: few; CDR3 DNA: TGTGCCAGCGCGGGAGGCCCGAGGACCGGGGAGCTGTTTTTT; CDR3 protein: CASAGGPRTGELFF
V gene: TRBV28; J gene: TRBJ2-1; D gene: NA; clone size: many; CDR3 DNA: TGTGCCAGCACTCTCAGGGCGTCCAATGAGCAGTTCTTC; CDR3 protein: CASTLRASNEQFF
V gene: TRBV27; J gene: TRBJ1-5; D gene: NA; clone size: NA; CDR3 DNA: TGTGCCAGCAGTTTAGGTCGATATAGCAATCAGCCCCAGCATTTT; CDR3 protein: CASSLGRYSNQPQHF
V gene: TRBV7-2; J gene: TRBJ1-5; D gene: NA; clone size: NA; CDR3 DNA: TGTGCCAGCAGCTTAGTTGGGGGCAATAGCAATCAGCCCCAGCATTTT; CDR3 protein: CASSLVGGNSNQPQHF
V gene: TRBV7-2; J gene: TRBJ2-1; D gene: NA; clone size: NA; CDR3 DNA: TGTGCCAGCAGCTTATTAATGTGGAGCTCCTACAATGAGCAGTTCTTC; CDR3 protein: CASSLLMWSSYNEQFF
V gene: TRBV7-8; J gene: TRBJ1-6; D gene: NA; clone size: NA; CDR3 DNA: TGTGCCAGCAGCCAAGGTGGCAGGAATTCACCCCTCCACTTT; CDR3 protein: CASSQGGRNSPLHF
V gene: TRBV12-3/TRBV12-4; J gene: TRBJ2-1; D gene: NA; clone size: few; CDR3 DNA: TGTGCCAGCACCCCTGAACTCGCCACCAATGAGCAGTTCTTC; CDR3 protein: CASTPELATNEQFF
V gene: TRBV20-1; J gene: TRBJ2-7; D gene: NA; clone size: NA; CDR3 DNA: TGCAGTGCTAGACCCCTCGCGGCCACTTCCTACGAGCAGTACTTC; CDR3 protein: CSARPLAATSYEQYF
V gene: TRBV12-3/TRBV12-4; J gene: TRBJ2-3; D gene: NA; clone size: NA; CDR3 DNA: TGTGCCAGCAGTTTAGGGGGGGAGACAGATACGCAGTATTTT; CDR3 protein: CASSLGGETDTQYF